One and the same sample provided the 23 T cell receptor beta chains below, sequenced in a study of blood T cells in healthy people across ages. Alongside a J-beta primer mix, a sample-barcoded 5' primer served in a second PCR lasting roughly 6 to 11 cycles. One entry per CDR3 protein, called by TCRdb with MiXCR from the 5' RACE reads. The sample has about 2 million distinct CDR3 sequences; 49% are singletons. Sequenced material: blood. The receptors stem from a woman between 35 and 50 years old in good health.

The chain couples TRBV7-2 to TRBJ2-1, with TRBD1 matching over 8 bases. Trimming at V came to 5 bases and at J to 10 bases, leaving 16 bases not matched to a gene. Germline loops: CDR1 SGHTA, CDR2 FQGNSA. CDR3 length: 16 amino acids. CDR3 DNA: TGTGCCAGCAGCGCTCAGGGGGCAAATGGCGGCCAAGAGCAGTTCTTC. Protein: CASSAQGANGGQEQFF.

J is TRBJ2-5 and V is TRBV10-3; 10 bases align to TRBD2. The J call is doubtful: the DNA matches TRBJ2-7 better. The CDR3 consists of 12 residues. Per the germline V gene, CDR1 is ENHRY and CDR2 is SYGVKD. The CDR3 region is CATGGTSVEQYF. The CDR3 DNA sequence: TGTGCCACCGGAGGGACTAGCGTCGAGCAGTACTTC.

This clonotype was counted a single time. CDR3 region: CASSVEGKKTFF. Written as DNA, the CDR3 is TGTGCCAGCAGCGTAGAGGGAAAGAAAACTTTCTTT. The V gene is TRBV9, the J gene TRBJ1-1; D is ambiguous. Germline CDR1 and CDR2: SGDLS and YYNGEE. This CDR3 has 12 residues. V lost 0 bases, J lost 12 bases, and 12 bases lay in between.

Only a few counts were recorded for this clonotype. The chain joins TRBV7-9 to TRBJ2-7; maybe TRBD2 (5 bases). V lost 5 bases and J 0 bases, leaving 17 bases between the germline ends. The CDR3 is 16 amino acids. Germline lookup yields CDR1 SEHNR and CDR2 FQNEAQ (reference sequence). This CDR3 reads CASSDYGRGNSYEQYF. The CDR3 DNA is TGTGCCAGCAGCGACTATGGACGGGGAAACTCCTACGAGCAGTACTTC.

This clonotype has only a few counts. The chain links TRBV12-3 or TRBV12-4 to TRBJ1-1, with 7 bases identical to TRBD1. V was clipped by 7 bases and J by 2 bases; unmatched bases: 7. This CDR3 comprises 14 residues. The CDR3 DNA reads TGTGCCAGCATCAAGACAGGGATCAACACTGAAGCTTTCTTT. Translated, it gives CASIKTGINTEAFF.

The chain combines TRBV4-1 with TRBJ2-1; D call uncertain. Between the trimmed V and J ends, which lost 0 bases and 4 bases, there was a span of 10 bases. CDR3 length: 15 residues. Germline CDR1 reads MGHRA; CDR2 reads YSYEKL. CDR3 region: CASSQDLTDYNEQFF. For the CDR3, the DNA is TGCGCCAGCAGCCAAGACCTTACAGATTACAATGAGCAGTTCTTC.

This clonotype was detected only a few times. The chain has TRBV7-2 and TRBJ2-1; TRBD2 is a possible D gene (6 bases). The germline V gene has CDR1 SGHTA and CDR2 FQGNSA. V gave up 3 bases and J gave up 7 bases, with 13 bases separating them. The length of the CDR3 is 14 residues. CDR3 amino acids: CASSFSSGRNEQFF. CDR3 nucleotides: TGTGCCAGCAGCTTCTCCTCGGGGAGGAATGAGCAGTTCTTC.

This rearrangement joins TRBV7-2 to TRBJ2-7, with 8 nucleotides matching TRBD2. The CDR3 totals 15 residues. Germline V gene data show CDR1 as SGHTA and CDR2 as FQGNSA. J lost 3 bases, V lost 1 base, and 5 bases had no gene match. The DNA for the CDR3 is TGTGCCAGCAGCTTAGGGCCCAGCGGGGGCTACGAGCAGTACTTC. Residues: CASSLGPSGGYEQYF.

This chain links TRBV7-2 with TRBJ2-1, with 11 bases matching TRBD2. V lost 1 base to trimming and J lost 0 bases; unmatched junction nucleotides: 5. This CDR3 is built from 18 residues. CDR1 and CDR2 (germline): SGHTA, FQGNSA. CDR3 in amino acids: CASSLELAGASSYNEQFF. CDR3 bases: TGTGCCAGCAGCTTAGAACTAGCGGGGGCGAGCTCCTACAATGAGCAGTTCTTC. Full variable domain (remainder filled in from reference TRBV7-2 and TRBJ2-1): GAGVSQSPSNKVTEKGKDVELRCDPISGHTALYWYRQSLGQGLEFLIYFQGNSAPDKSGLPSDRFSAERTGGSVSTLTIQRTQQEDSAVYLCASSLELAGASSYNEQFFGPGTRLTVL.

This clonotype was counted ten times or more. CDR3: CSARPNGMSSNQPQHF. CDR3 coding DNA: TGCAGTGCTAGACCGAACGGAATGTCTAGCAATCAGCCCCAGCATTTT. This chain connects TRBV20-1 to TRBJ1-5; no clear D gene. The CDR3 extends over 16 amino acids. Trimming removed 2 bases from V and 0 bases from J, with 14 bases in between. The germline gives CDR1 DFQATT, CDR2 SNEGSKA (reference sequence).

The chain uses TRBV5-1 and TRBJ1-6; 7 bases are shared with TRBD1. With V trimmed by 3 bases and J by 7 bases, 7 bases remained unmatched. Germline lookup yields CDR1 SGHRS and CDR2 YFSETQ. There are 15 residues in the CDR3. The CDR3 nucleotides read TGCGCCAGCAGCTCAACCCAGGGGGGGAATTCACCCCTCCACTTT. It yields the protein CASSSTQGGNSPLHF.

V gene TRBV4-3 combines with J gene TRBJ1-6; D is undetermined. V was cut by 0 bases and J by 7 bases, with 16 bases left in between. The length of the CDR3 is 17 residues. From germline, CDR1 is LGHNA and CDR2 YSLEER. CDR3 coding DNA: TGCGCCAGCAGCCAAGACCACACTCAAGCCCAAAATTCACCCCTCCACTTT. This gives the protein CASSQDHTQAQNSPLHF.

Here the CDR3 reads CASTPDSLPPYEQYF. The CDR3 DNA sequence: TGTGCCAGCACACCCGACAGTTTACCTCCCTACGAGCAGTACTTC. The rearrangement links TRBV25-1 to TRBJ2-7; D might be TRBD1 (5 bases). Looked up from germline, CDR1 is MGHDK and CDR2 is SYGVNS. Trimming left V 7 bases short and J 2 bases short, with 18 bases between. The CDR3 spans 15 residues.

The chain recombines TRBV7-9 with TRBJ2-1; 10 bases agree with TRBD2. The CDR3 totals 19 residues. From germline, CDR1 is SEHNR and CDR2 FQNEAQ (reference sequence). The trim removed 5 bases at V and 0 bases at J, leaving 13 bases unmatched. CDR3 region: CASSPRGTSVQSSYNEQFF. DNA of the CDR3: TGTGCCAGCAGCCCGCGTGGGACTAGCGTCCAGAGCTCCTACAATGAGCAGTTCTTC.

On this clonotype itself: Germline and junction disagree at one end, which may indicate a read error. The chain is built from TRBV7-8 and TRBJ1-5; D is undetermined. This CDR3 comprises 14 residues. Germline V gives CDR1 SGHVS, CDR2 FQNEAQ. The CDR3 loop reads CASSLTDVNQPRHF. The CDR3 coding sequence is TGTGCCAGCAGCTTAACGGATGTGAATCAGCCCCGGCATTTT. The whole variable domain, remainder taken from reference TRBV7-8 and TRBJ1-5, is GAGVSQSPRYKVAKRGQDVALRCDPISGHVSLFWYQQALGQGPEFLTYFQNEAQLDKSGLPSDRFFAERPEGSVSTLKIQRTQQEDSAVYLCASSLTDVNQPRHFGDGTRLSIL.

The V and J genes are TRBV27 and TRBJ2-5; D possibly corresponds to TRBD2 (5 bases). The better agreement between TRBJ2-7 and the DNA end casts doubt on the J call. Germline V lookup: CDR1 MNHEY, CDR2 SMNVEV (reference sequence). The CDR3 covers 14 residues. The CDR3 spells CASSLIRGTYEQYF. For the CDR3, the DNA is TGTGCCAGCAGTTTAATCCGGGGAACCTACGAGCAGTACTTC.

This clonotype was detected a few times. The CDR3 coding sequence is TGCAGTGCTAGGATAGCGGGGGGGAATATTAATGAGCAGTTCTTC. Protein: CSARIAGGNINEQFF. This chain links TRBV20-1 with TRBJ2-1, with 11 bases matching TRBD2. The CDR3 consists of 15 residues. Germline-derived CDR1 and CDR2 are DFQATT and SNEGSKA (reference sequence). V lost 3 bases, J lost 7 bases, and 8 bases stayed unmatched.

The chain recombines TRBV5-1 with TRBJ1-2, with D uncertain. CDR1 and CDR2 (germline): SGHRS, YFSETQ. The CDR3 has 14 amino acids. Trimming stripped 0 bases from V and 8 bases from J, with 14 bases between. This CDR3 is CASSLGRSSQGYTF. In DNA form, the CDR3 reads TGCGCCAGCAGCTTGGGCCGGTCGTCGCAGGGCTACACCTTC.

This clonotype was picked up one time. The chain joins TRBV11-2 to TRBJ2-3; D may correspond to TRBD1 or TRBD2 (5 bases each). V was clipped by 10 bases and J by 6 bases, with 17 bases between them. This CDR3 region has 13 residues. CDR1 SGHAT and CDR2 FQNNGV come from the germline V gene. The CDR3 DNA sequence: TGTGCCACCGGGGACCGAAACACGGATACGCAGTATTTT. Its translation: CATGDRNTDTQYF.

This clonotype has just a few counts. This rearrangement joins TRBV12-3 or TRBV12-4 to TRBJ1-1; no clear D. There are 14 residues in the CDR3. The V gene lost 2 bases and the J gene lost 3 bases, with 10 bases spanning the gap. The CDR3 region is CASSLTGGYTEAFF. The CDR3 DNA follows: TGTGCCAGCAGTTTAACTGGAGGGTACACTGAAGCTTTCTTT.

The chain carries TRBV6-5 and TRBJ2-5; 11 positions agree with TRBD1. V shed 6 bases, J shed 5 bases, and the junction held 5 bases outside the gene matches. The germline V gene has CDR1 MNHEY and CDR2 SVGAGI. The CDR3 consists of 14 residues. The CDR3 loop reads CASRPDRGRETQYF. The DNA for the CDR3 is TGTGCCAGCAGGCCGGACAGGGGGCGGGAGACCCAGTACTTC.

Only a few counts were recorded for this clonotype. J is TRBJ2-7 and V is TRBV15; 9 bases map to TRBD1. CDR1 LNHNV and CDR2 YYDKDF come from the germline V gene (reference sequence). The V and J ends lost 1 base and 4 bases, in that order; junction bases with no gene match: 5. This CDR3 is 15 amino acids long. The CDR3 region is CATSRVHRGLYEQYF. The DNA of the CDR3 is TGTGCCACCAGCAGAGTACACAGGGGGCTGTACGAGCAGTACTTC.

This chain uses TRBV25-1 with TRBJ2-5; 7 bases are shared with TRBD1. V trimming: 2 bases; J trimming: 4 bases; junction bases outside the gene matches: 4. The V gene's germline CDR1 is MGHDK and CDR2 SYGVNS. The length of the CDR3 is 14 residues. The CDR3 nucleotides are TGTGCCAGCAGTGAAACGTACAGGGGAGAGACCCAGTACTTC. It specifies CASSETYRGETQYF.